These 32 T cell receptor beta chains share one sample of origin, sequenced in a study of CXCR3-negative and CXCR3-positive naive CD8 T cells (dated by TCRdb to about 2019). Instrument on record: NextSeq 550. The Human TCR Profiling Kit (MiLaboratory) was used to make UMI-labeled 5' RACE TRB cDNA libraries. TCRdb reprocessed the reads, and each CDR3 protein sequence is entered once, without DNA. The sample's own table lists 65,000 to 85,000 distinct CDR3 sequences. Together, the top ten hold 1.5% of the sample. Input material: naive CXCR3- CD8+ T cells from blood. The cell subset or site label, read with the paper, signifies: CD45RO-CCR7+CD27+CD95- naive CD8+ T cells lacking CXCR3 (TNR3-). The receptors originated from a human donor in good health. Some clones in this sample may be carry-over from other donors' samples.

The chain couples TRBV15 to TRBJ2-7. This CDR3 region has 12 residues. The germline V gene encodes CDR1 LNHNV and CDR2 YYDKDF (reference sequence). This chain's CDR3 is CATSRTNHEQYF.

The gene calls are TRBV29-1 and TRBJ2-1; TCRdb lists TRBD2, though no DNA is available to test this call. This CDR3 comprises 12 residues. Germline CDR1 SQVTM, CDR2 ANQGSEA. The CDR3: CSHTGLVDKQFF.

The rearrangement uses TRBV29-1 and TRBJ2-7; TCRdb outputs TRBD1, but without DNA this stays unchecked. The CDR3 covers 12 residues. The germline V gene encodes CDR1 SQVTM and CDR2 ANQGSEA. This CDR3 is CSVVDRGPEQYF.

The V gene is TRBV29-1, the J gene TRBJ2-2; lacking DNA, the TRBD1 call made by TCRdb goes unchecked. Germline assignment: CDR1 SQVTM and CDR2 ANQGSEA. The CDR3 consists of 12 residues. CDR3 in amino acids: CSATGDTGELFF.

The V call is TRBV9, the J call TRBJ1-1; TCRdb selects TRBD1, and the lack of DNA leaves this call unchecked. CDR3 size: 14 residues. Germline CDR1 SGDLS, CDR2 YYNGEE. The chain's CDR3 is CASSGQGLNTEAFF.

The chain employs TRBV6-5 and TRBJ1-1. Germline CDR1 reads MNHEY; CDR2 reads SVGAGI. The CDR3 is 14 amino acids. The CDR3: CASSYVTLNTEAFF.

This rearrangement joins TRBV12-3 or TRBV12-4 to TRBJ1-2. The CDR3 consists of 16 residues. The CDR3 here is CASSLTTAAPPDGYTF.

The chain joins TRBV29-1 to TRBJ2-7; the D gene TCRdb calls, TRBD1, cannot be checked with no DNA. The CDR3 loop spans 15 amino acids. In germline, CDR1 is SQVTM, CDR2 ANQGSEA. CDR3 residues: CSVESLRAGAYEQYF.

The V gene is TRBV19, the J gene TRBJ2-1; TCRdb picks TRBD2, but there is no DNA to check that call. CDR3 length equals 15 residues. The germline V gene has CDR1 LNHDA and CDR2 SQIVND (reference sequence). The CDR3 sequence is CASTEWAGGGDEQFF.

The genes are TRBV7-9 and TRBJ2-5; the D call of TRBD2 rests on TCRdb alone, since no DNA is present to check it. This CDR3 has 15 amino acids. Germline V gene sequence: CDR1 SEHNR, CDR2 FQNEAQ (reference sequence). CDR3: CASSRAPGGREAQYF.

The chain combines TRBV7-9 with TRBJ2-1; TCRdb's D call of TRBD2 is untestable without DNA. The CDR3 is made up of 13 amino acids. CDR1 and CDR2 from the germline V gene are SEHNR and FQNEAQ (reference sequence). The CDR3 protein is CASRPPYFDEQFF.

The chain has TRBV28 and TRBJ1-5; the D call of TRBD1 rests on TCRdb alone, since no DNA is present to check it. From germline, CDR1 is MDHEN and CDR2 SYDVKM. The CDR3 loop spans 15 amino acids. The chain's CDR3 is CASSQGQGIDQPQHF. The complete variable domain, with remaining parts taken from reference TRBV28 and TRBJ1-5, reads DVKVTQSSRYLVKRTGEKVFLECVQDMDHENMFWYRQDPGLGLRLIYFSYDVKMKEKGDIPEGYSVSREKKERFSLILESASTNQTSMYLCASSQGQGIDQPQHFGDGTRLSIL.

The chain uses TRBV4-1 and TRBJ2-7. The V gene's germline CDR1 is MGHRA and CDR2 YSYEKL. The CDR3 has 14 residues. CDR3 sequence: CASSQGNPYYEQYF.

The rearrangement links TRBV4-1 to TRBJ2-2; the TCRdb call, TRBD2, lacks DNA for checking. Germline V gives CDR1 MGHRA, CDR2 YSYEKL. The CDR3 extends over 15 amino acids. The CDR3: CASSQQSPSSGELFF.

The chain carries TRBV10-2 and TRBJ1-2; the TCRdb D gene call, TRBD1, has no DNA to confirm it. The germline gives CDR1 WSHSY, CDR2 SAAADI. The CDR3 loop spans 16 amino acids. The CDR3 protein is CASREKGTGNGYGYTF.

The chain employs TRBV19 and TRBJ2-3; TCRdb outputs TRBD2, but without DNA this stays unchecked. Per germline, CDR1 LNHDA and CDR2 SQIVND (reference sequence). The CDR3 covers 15 residues. CDR3 amino acids: CASSIGTRSTDTQYF.

The rearrangement uses TRBV24-1 and TRBJ2-3; the D call of TRBD1 rests on TCRdb alone, since no DNA is present to check it. Per the germline V gene, CDR1 is KGHDR and CDR2 is SFDVKD. This CDR3 contains 17 residues. This CDR3 reads CATSDLSGTGIEDTQYF.

This CDR3 is CASSLGTGSVF. The V call is TRBV11-2, the J call TRBJ2-3; lacking DNA, the TRBD1 call made by TCRdb goes unchecked. Germline loops: CDR1 SGHAT, CDR2 FQNNGV. This CDR3 spans 11 amino acids.

V is TRBV29-1 and J is TRBJ2-5; there is no DNA to check the TCRdb D call of TRBD2. CDR3 length: 20 residues. Germline V gene sequence: CDR1 SQVTM, CDR2 ANQGSEA. CDR3 residues: CSVEMGDRASGDVGQETQYF. Full variable domain (rest looked up from reference TRBV29-1 and TRBJ2-5): SAVISQKPSRDICQRGTSLTIQCQVDSQVTMMFWYRQQPGQSLTLIATANQGSEATYESGFVIDKFPISRPNLTFSTLTVSNMSPEDSSIYLCSVEMGDRASGDVGQETQYFGPGTRLLVL.

J is TRBJ2-3 and V is TRBV29-1; with no DNA, the TCRdb D assignment of TRBD2 cannot be verified. This CDR3 is built from 15 residues. From germline, CDR1 is SQVTM and CDR2 ANQGSEA. The CDR3 reads CSVEESGDSSYTQYF.

The chain has TRBV6-4 and TRBJ2-1. CDR3 length equals 12 residues. From germline, CDR1 is MRHNA and CDR2 SNTAGT. The CDR3 reads CASSEFYNEQFF.

The chain employs TRBV28 and TRBJ1-2; the D call of TRBD1 rests on TCRdb alone, since no DNA is present to check it. CDR3 size: 14 residues. CDR1 and CDR2 from the germline V gene are MDHEN and SYDVKM. The CDR3 reads CAAIDNRGGNGYTF.

The CDR3 region is CATSDRNTEAFF. V and J are TRBV15 and TRBJ1-1; no DNA is available, so the TRBD1 call from TCRdb remains unchecked. Germline V gene sequence: CDR1 LNHNV, CDR2 YYDKDF (reference sequence). The CDR3 contains 12 residues.

The V gene is TRBV7-9, the J gene TRBJ2-7; TCRdb picks TRBD1, but there is no DNA to check that call. In germline, CDR1 is SEHNR, CDR2 FQNEAQ (reference sequence). This CDR3 has 15 residues. The CDR3 region is CASSPQTGGYYEQYF.

The rearrangement links TRBV29-1 to TRBJ2-1. Germline CDR1 is SQVTM and CDR2 is ANQGSEA. This CDR3 has 15 amino acids. CDR3 amino acids: CSVNDLQIPENEQFF.

The chain recombines TRBV6-6 with TRBJ2-7. This CDR3 region has 13 residues. CDR1 and CDR2 from the germline V gene are MNHNY and SVGAGI (reference sequence). CDR3 region: CASSLDEYYEQYF.

J is TRBJ2-7 and V is TRBV7-2; TCRdb gives TRBD2 as the D gene, but with no DNA this cannot be confirmed. The CDR3 totals 14 residues. The V gene's germline CDR1 is SGHTA and CDR2 FQGNSA. The CDR3: CASSFRDSYYEQYF.

Here the CDR3 reads CASSLRDRRNQPQHF. V and J are TRBV28 and TRBJ1-5; TCRdb names TRBD1, which stays unverified in the absence of DNA. This CDR3 spans 15 amino acids. Germline V lookup: CDR1 MDHEN, CDR2 SYDVKM.

The chain employs TRBV5-1 and TRBJ1-6; TCRdb's D gene call, TRBD1, goes unchecked for lack of DNA. The CDR3 spans 16 residues. Germline V gene sequence: CDR1 SGHRS, CDR2 YFSETQ. CDR3 sequence reads: CASSGNRQGANSPLHF.

V is TRBV7-9 and J is TRBJ2-7; TCRdb names TRBD1, which stays unverified in the absence of DNA. Germline V gene sequence: CDR1 SEHNR, CDR2 FQNEAQ (reference sequence). The CDR3 runs 16 residues. The CDR3 loop is CASSLIHKDRDHEQYF. The whole variable domain, filled in from reference TRBV7-9 and TRBJ2-7, reads DTGVSQNPRHKITKRGQNVTFRCDPISEHNRLYWYRQTLGQGPEFLTYFQNEAQLEKSRLLSDRFSAERPKGSFSTLEIQRTEQGDSAMYLCASSLIHKDRDHEQYFGPGTRLTVT.

The V gene is TRBV12-3 or TRBV12-4, the J gene TRBJ2-7; the TCRdb call, TRBD2, lacks DNA for checking. This CDR3 has 16 residues. CDR3 loop: CASSPGTSGSSYEQYF.

This chain joins TRBV5-1 and TRBJ2-7. CDR3 length: 11 amino acids. Germline CDR1 reads SGHRS; CDR2 reads YFSETQ. The chain's CDR3 is CASRLTYEQYF.